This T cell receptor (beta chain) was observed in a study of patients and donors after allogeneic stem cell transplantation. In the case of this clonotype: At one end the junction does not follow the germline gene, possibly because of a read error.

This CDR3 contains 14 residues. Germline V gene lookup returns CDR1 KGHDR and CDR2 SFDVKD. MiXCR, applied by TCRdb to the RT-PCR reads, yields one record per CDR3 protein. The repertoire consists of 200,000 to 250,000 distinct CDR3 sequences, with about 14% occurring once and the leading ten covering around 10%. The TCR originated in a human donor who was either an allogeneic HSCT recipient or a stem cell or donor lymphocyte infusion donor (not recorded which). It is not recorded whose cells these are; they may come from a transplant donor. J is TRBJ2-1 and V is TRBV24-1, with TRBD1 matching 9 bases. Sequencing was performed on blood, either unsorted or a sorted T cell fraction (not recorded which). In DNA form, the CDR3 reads TGTGCCACCTGTGACGGGACAGGGTCTTTAGGGCAGTTCTTC. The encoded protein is CATCDGTGSLGQFF.